This T cell receptor beta chain derives from a study of regulatory T cells in long-lasting Graves disease. Study information: Persistent Graves' disease denoted over 5 years of antithyroid drugs plus positive TSH receptor antibodies.

Study-wide results and caveats: There was favoring of TRBV28, TRBJ1-2 and TRBJ2-5 in persistent disease. Graves' patients with persistent disease showed TCR diversity lower than patients newly diagnosed.

For TCR beta, libraries came from iRepertoire HTBI primers and Arm-PCR of CDR3 regions. In TCRdb, the multiplex PCR reads were re-called with MiXCR into one record per CDR3 protein. The sample comprises about 450,000 distinct CDR3 sequences, 20% to 30% of which are singletons, and roughly 28% rests with the top ten. Per germline, CDR1 MGHDK and CDR2 SYGVNS. Trimming took 6 bases from V and 2 from J; bases not matched to a gene: 16. The CDR3 has 18 amino acids. Time point indicated: persistent/refractory GD, antithyroid drugs over 5 years with positive TRAb. PBMC-derived RNA was used for the TCR library. In Xi'an, China, an endocrinology department was the source of patients. Regarding this clonotype: The antigen remains undetermined.

This clonotype was obtained from a female donor with Graves disease. The sequenced sample was peripheral blood mononuclear cells (PBMCs), obtained when the disease was refractory, from a patient treated with antithyroid drugs. This chain joins TRBV25-1 and TRBJ2-1; the match to TRBD2 covers 7 bases. CDR3 amino acids: CASSHPAMGLAAYNEQFF. The CDR3 bases are TGTGCCAGCAGCCACCCCGCTATGGGGCTAGCGGCCTACAATGAGCAGTTCTTC.